A selection of T cell receptor beta chains follows, all from one sample in a study of cytomegalovirus exposure and HLA in healthy donors. The data were produced by immunoSEQ multiplex PCR, yet TCRdb's version contains in-frame clones alone and is incomplete. The table lists around 99,000 clones, approximately 70% of them singletons. Material: PBMCs. Source of these receptors: an older woman in good health and CMV-seropositive. The CDR3 runs from the conserved cysteine through the conserved F or W. Each record gives: V gene, D gene, J gene, clone size, CDR3 protein, CDR3 DNA. A D gene is named only where the DNA matches it firmly. Expanded clones are given a class, and other clones once, few, many or no size at all.

V: TRBV1
D: NA
J: TRBJ2-1
size: NA
CDR3: CTSSQEGTSGGAGNEQFF
DNA: TGCACCAGCAGCCAAGAAGGGACTAGCGGGGGGGCCGGAAATGAGCAGTTCTTC

V: TRBV5-1
D: NA
J: TRBJ1-2
size: NA
CDR3: CASSFGGNYGYTF
DNA: TGCGCCAGCAGCTTCGGGGGAAACTATGGCTACACCTTC

V: TRBV27
D: TRBD2
J: TRBJ2-3
size: NA
CDR3: CASSYGAGRTDTQYF
DNA: TGTGCCAGCAGTTACGGAGCGGGGAGGACAGATACGCAGTATTTT

V: TRBV5-1
D: NA
J: TRBJ2-1
size: NA
CDR3: CASSLGQLSPNEQFF
DNA: TGCGCCAGCAGCTTGGGACAGTTGAGCCCCAATGAGCAGTTCTTC

V: TRBV2
D: TRBD1
J: TRBJ1-1
size: NA
CDR3: CASRDGTGGPRDTEAFF
DNA: TGTGCCAGCAGGGACGGGACAGGGGGACCTAGGGACACTGAAGCTTTCTTT

V: TRBV6-5
D: NA
J: TRBJ2-1
size: once
CDR3: CASMLTGVNEQFF
DNA: TGTGCCAGCATGCTGACTGGTGTCAATGAGCAGTTCTTC

V: TRBV4-1
D: TRBD1
J: TRBJ2-2
size: few
CDR3: CASSQDRGLGYTGELFF
DNA: TGCGCCAGCAGCCAAGATAGGGGGCTGGGCTACACCGGGGAGCTGTTTTTT

V: TRBV5-6
D: TRBD2
J: TRBJ2-3
size: NA
CDR3: CASRRTSGGSDTQYF
DNA: TGTGCCAGCAGACGGACTAGCGGGGGGTCAGATACGCAGTATTTT

V: TRBV6-5
D: NA
J: TRBJ2-2
size: NA
CDR3: CASTTTGNTGELFF
DNA: TGTGCCAGCACCACGACAGGGAACACCGGGGAGCTGTTTTTT

V: TRBV5-4
D: NA
J: TRBJ1-6
size: NA
CDR3: CASSHYTGFGISPLHF
DNA: TGTGCCAGCAGCCACTACACAGGGTTTGGAATTTCACCCCTCCACTTT

V: TRBV28
D: TRBD1
J: TRBJ1-6
size: NA
CDR3: CATLPGQGISYNSPLHF
DNA: TGTGCCACCCTACCGGGACAGGGAATCTCCTATAATTCACCCCTCCACTTT

V: TRBV11-2
D: TRBD2
J: TRBJ2-1
size: NA
CDR3: CASSFGSGGSYNEQFF
DNA: TGTGCCAGCAGCTTTGGTAGCGGGGGGTCCTACAATGAGCAGTTCTTC

V: TRBV6-5
D: NA
J: TRBJ2-1
size: NA
CDR3: CASSLQGYNEQFF
DNA: TGTGCCAGCAGTCTACAGGGCTACAATGAGCAGTTCTTC

V: TRBV6-6
D: NA
J: TRBJ1-5
size: NA
CDR3: CASGGGNQPQHF
DNA: TGTGCCAGCGGCGGGGGCAATCAGCCCCAGCATTTT